This TCR beta chain appears in the sequencing data of a study of cytomegalovirus exposure and HLA in healthy donors. Whole-study context: Early release data held some 79 million unique TCRs from HLA-typed donors.

PCR was performed using 60 Vbeta and 13 Jbeta primers. Only in-frame clones appear in the TCRdb table, and some are missing; sequencing was by immunoSEQ multiplex PCR. Of hundreds of thousands of clones in the sample, about 80% were seen once. The CDR3 has 14 amino acids. Trimming cost V 5 bases and J 4 bases; bases outside gene matches: 4. Germline lookup yields CDR1 MNHNS and CDR2 SASEGT. Material: PBMCs. This chain connects TRBV6-1 to TRBJ2-2, with TRBD1 matching over 7 bases. The TCR was taken from a woman aged 55-75 years in good health and CMV-seropositive. The CDR3 bases are TGTGCCAGCAGTCCGGGACAGATCACCGGGGAGCTGTTTTTT. It specifies CASSPGQITGELFF.